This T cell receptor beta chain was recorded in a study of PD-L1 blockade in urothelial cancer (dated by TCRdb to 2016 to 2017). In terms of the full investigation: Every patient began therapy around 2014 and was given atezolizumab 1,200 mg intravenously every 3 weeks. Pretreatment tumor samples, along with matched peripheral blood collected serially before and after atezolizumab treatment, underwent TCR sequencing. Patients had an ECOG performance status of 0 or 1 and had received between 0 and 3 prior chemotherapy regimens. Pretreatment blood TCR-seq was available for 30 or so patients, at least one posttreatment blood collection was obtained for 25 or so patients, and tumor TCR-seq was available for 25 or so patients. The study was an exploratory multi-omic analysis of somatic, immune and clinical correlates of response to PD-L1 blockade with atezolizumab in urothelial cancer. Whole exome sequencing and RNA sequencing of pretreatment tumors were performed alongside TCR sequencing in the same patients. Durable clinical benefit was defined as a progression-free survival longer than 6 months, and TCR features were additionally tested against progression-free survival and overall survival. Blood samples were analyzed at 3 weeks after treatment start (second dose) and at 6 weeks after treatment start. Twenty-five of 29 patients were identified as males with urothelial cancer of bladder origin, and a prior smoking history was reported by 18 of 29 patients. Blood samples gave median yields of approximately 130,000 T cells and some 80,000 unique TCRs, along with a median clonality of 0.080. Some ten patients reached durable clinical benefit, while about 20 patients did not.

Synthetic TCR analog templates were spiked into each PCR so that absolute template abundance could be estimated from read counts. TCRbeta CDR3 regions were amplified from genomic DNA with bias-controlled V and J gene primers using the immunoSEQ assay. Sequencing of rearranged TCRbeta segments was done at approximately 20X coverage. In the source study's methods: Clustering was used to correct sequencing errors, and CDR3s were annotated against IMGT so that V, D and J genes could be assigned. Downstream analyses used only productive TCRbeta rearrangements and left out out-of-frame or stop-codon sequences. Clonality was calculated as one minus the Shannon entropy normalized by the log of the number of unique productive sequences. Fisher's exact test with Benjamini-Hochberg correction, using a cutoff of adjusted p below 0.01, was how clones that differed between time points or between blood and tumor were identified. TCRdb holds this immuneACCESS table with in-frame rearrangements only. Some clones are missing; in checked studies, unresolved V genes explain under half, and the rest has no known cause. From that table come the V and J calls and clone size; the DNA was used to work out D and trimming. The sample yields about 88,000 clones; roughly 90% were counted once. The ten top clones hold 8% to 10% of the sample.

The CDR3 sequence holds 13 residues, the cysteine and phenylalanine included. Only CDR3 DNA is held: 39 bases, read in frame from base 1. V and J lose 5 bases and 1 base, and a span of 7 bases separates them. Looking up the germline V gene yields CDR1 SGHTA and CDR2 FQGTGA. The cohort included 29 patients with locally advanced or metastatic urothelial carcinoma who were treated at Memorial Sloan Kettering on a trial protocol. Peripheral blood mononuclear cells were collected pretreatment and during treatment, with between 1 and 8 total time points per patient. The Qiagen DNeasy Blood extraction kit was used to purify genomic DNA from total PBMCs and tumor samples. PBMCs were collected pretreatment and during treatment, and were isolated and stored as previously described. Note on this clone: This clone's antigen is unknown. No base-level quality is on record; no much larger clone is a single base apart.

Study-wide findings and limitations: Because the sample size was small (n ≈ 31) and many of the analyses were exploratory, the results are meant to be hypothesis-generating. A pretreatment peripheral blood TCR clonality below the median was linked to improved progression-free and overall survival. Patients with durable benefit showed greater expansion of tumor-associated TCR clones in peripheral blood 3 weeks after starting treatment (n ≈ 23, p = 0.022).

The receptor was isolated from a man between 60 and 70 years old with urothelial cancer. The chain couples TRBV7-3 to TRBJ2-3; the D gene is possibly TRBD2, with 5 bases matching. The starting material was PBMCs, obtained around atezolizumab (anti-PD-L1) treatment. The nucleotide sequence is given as TGTGCCAGCAGCCAACTAGGCACAGATACGCAGTATTTT. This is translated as CASSQLGTDTQYF.